Below are 5 T cell receptor beta chains sequenced from a single sample in a study of cytomegalovirus exposure and HLA in healthy donors. PCR used 60 Vbeta primers and 13 Jbeta primers. TCRdb's table, derived via immunoSEQ multiplex PCR, lists solely in-frame clones and lacks some. The table lists over 40,000 clones, over 55% of them singletons, with around 12% in the top ten. Sequencing was performed on PBMCs. Source of these receptors: a man in his sixties in good health and CMV-seropositive.

The rearrangement links TRBV9 to TRBJ1-1; no clear D. The CDR3 covers 14 residues. The V end lost 2 bases, the J end lost 1 base, and 9 bases lay between the germline ends. CDR1 and CDR2 from the germline V gene are SGDLS and YYNGEE. The CDR3 reads CASSVGSPNTEAFF. The CDR3 DNA reads as TGTGCCAGCAGCGTGGGCAGTCCGAACACTGAAGCTTTCTTT.

This clone was found a few times. This chain joins TRBV4-2 and TRBJ2-1, with 7 bases identical to TRBD2. There are 16 residues in the CDR3. V dropped 0 bases and J dropped 6; count of bases not matched to a gene: 8. Germline V gene lookup returns CDR1 LGHNA and CDR2 YNFKEQ. Here the CDR3 DNA reads TGTGCCAGCAGCCAAGAGGCTAGCGGAACCCTCAATGAGCAGTTCTTC. Translation gives CASSQEASGTLNEQFF.

The chain carries TRBV27 and TRBJ2-3, with 9 bases matching TRBD1. V was pared by 5 bases and J by 0 bases, with 18 bases of the junction left unmatched. The germline gives CDR1 MNHEY, CDR2 SMNVEV (reference sequence). The CDR3 runs to 20 residues. CDR3 in amino acids: CASSGQGPFVPELSTDTQYF. CDR3 DNA: TGTGCCAGCAGTGGACAGGGGCCCTTCGTTCCCGAGCTCAGCACAGATACGCAGTATTTT.

The chain joins TRBV7-2 to TRBJ2-1, with 9 bases that match TRBD2. The germline gives CDR1 SGHTA, CDR2 FQGNSA. J lost 9 bases, V lost 3 bases, and 12 bases had no gene match. This CDR3 is 16 amino acids long. The DNA of the CDR3 is TGTGCCAGCAGCTTGCGACTAGCGGAGCCGCTCGGTGAGCAGTTCTTC. Translating gives CASSLRLAEPLGEQFF.

This clone was counted a single time. This sequence joins TRBV5-1 and TRBJ1-2; possibly TRBD1 for D (6 bases). This CDR3 comprises 13 residues. Looked up from germline, CDR1 is SGHRS and CDR2 is YFSETQ. V lost 0 bases and J lost 6, with 9 bases in between. The CDR3 sequence is CASSLVTGDGYTF. In DNA form, the CDR3 reads TGCGCCAGCAGCTTGGTGACAGGCGATGGCTACACCTTC.